Included here is one TCR beta chain sequence, with context. In the authors' workflow: Estimation of nucleated cell counts relied on the amplification of reference gene primers. TCRdb's copy holds only in-frame clones and misses some; the assay was immunoSEQ multiplex PCR. From that table come the V and J calls and clone size; the DNA was used to work out D and trimming. The sample includes 100,000 to 150,000 clones, over 80% of them seen just once. This record belongs to a study of blood T cell repertoires in COVID-19. Study-wide context: Italy, Spain and the United States were the sources of the convalescent and acute COVID-19 samples. Sources were T cells, B-cell-depleted T cells, or PBMCs; the material itself was cDNA or gDNA.

This CDR3 is built from 13 residues. V dropped 3 bases and J dropped 7; count of bases not matched to a gene: 5. Looked up from germline, CDR1 is LNHDA and CDR2 is SQIVND (reference sequence). The chain has TRBV19 and TRBJ1-1, with 7 bases that match TRBD1. The sample taken for sequencing was peripheral blood. The TCR originated in a man in his fifties or sixties with acute or convalescent COVID-19. The CDR3 loop reads CASSIWAGGEAFF. For the CDR3, the DNA is TGTGCCAGTAGTATTTGGGCAGGGGGTGAAGCTTTCTTT.